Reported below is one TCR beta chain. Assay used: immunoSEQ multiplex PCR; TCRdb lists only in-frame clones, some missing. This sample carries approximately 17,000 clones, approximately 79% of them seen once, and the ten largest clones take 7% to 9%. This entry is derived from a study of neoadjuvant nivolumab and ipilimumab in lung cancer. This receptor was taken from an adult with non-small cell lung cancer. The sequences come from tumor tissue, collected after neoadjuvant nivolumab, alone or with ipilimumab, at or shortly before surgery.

For the CDR3, the DNA is TGTGCCAGCAGCTTAGGGGCGCAGGGATACGAGCAGTTCTTC. It encodes CASSLGAQGYEQFF. This rearrangement joins TRBV5-5 to TRBJ2-1, with D possibly being TRBD1 (5 bases). CDR1 is SGHKS, CDR2 YYEKEE, per germline (reference sequence). The ends were cut back, 2 bases at V and 10 bases at J, with 16 bases in the middle. This CDR3 spans 14 amino acids.